Each of the 9 T cell receptor beta chains below was sequenced from the same sample in a study of cytomegalovirus exposure and HLA in healthy donors (dated by TCRdb to about 2017). The library was obtained by the immunoSEQ multiplex PCR assay. A mixture of 60 forward primers for TCR Vbeta segments and 13 reverse primers for TCR Jbeta segments was used in the multiplex PCR. The table was pulled from immuneACCESS by TCRdb, which kept in-frame rearrangements only. Such tables lose some clones; where checked, under half of the loss comes from unresolved V genes, and the rest has no known cause. This sample gives about 59,000 clones in total; 80% of them show up just once. Jointly, the top ten make up over 3% of the sample. The sequencing sample was made of PBMCs. The receptors stem from a woman aged 40 to 55 in good health and CMV-seronegative.

The chain recombines TRBV6-1 with TRBJ2-3, with D possibly TRBD2 on 6 matching bases. The CDR3 totals 14 residues. V gave up 4 bases and J gave up 3 bases, with 11 bases separating them. Per the germline V gene, CDR1 is MNHNS and CDR2 is SASEGT. CDR3 protein: CASSVFRETDTQYF. Here the CDR3 DNA reads TGTGCCAGCAGTGTATTTCGGGAGACAGATACGCAGTATTTT.

This rearrangement joins TRBV27 to TRBJ2-1; 9 positions match TRBD2. The length of the CDR3 is 15 residues. The ends lost 3 bases at V and 7 bases at J; junction bases unmatched: 7. Germline V lookup: CDR1 MNHEY, CDR2 SMNVEV (reference sequence). CDR3 amino acids: CASSFAGTSRNEQFF. For the CDR3, the DNA is TGTGCCAGCAGTTTCGCCGGGACTAGCCGGAATGAGCAGTTCTTC.

The chain links TRBV13 to TRBJ2-1, with TRBD1 matching over 7 bases. Unmatched junction bases numbered 12, after V lost 5 bases and J lost 8 bases. The germline V gene encodes CDR1 PRHDT and CDR2 FYEKMQ (reference sequence). The CDR3 extends over 15 amino acids. The CDR3 DNA is TGTGCCAGCAGCACTCCTGGACAGGCGGTCGATGAGCAGTTCTTC. Translated, it gives CASSTPGQAVDEQFF.

This chain joins TRBV19 and TRBJ1-5; D may be TRBD1 (6 bases). V dropped 1 base and J dropped 2 bases, with 15 bases sitting between them. This CDR3 spans 17 amino acids. Germline CDR1 and CDR2: LNHDA and SQIVND (reference sequence). The CDR3 nucleotides are TGTGCCAGTAGTATAGTCTTAGGGGGTTCGGGCAATCAGCCCCAGCATTTT. It translates to CASSIVLGGSGNQPQHF.

The chain links TRBV28 to TRBJ2-1, with TRBD2 matching over 13 bases. The ends lost 6 bases at V and 13 bases at J; junction bases unmatched: 30. CDR1 MDHEN and CDR2 SYDVKM come from the germline V gene. CDR3 length: 21 amino acids. Written as DNA, the CDR3 is TGTGCCAGCAGGACCGGGACCCACTCACTTCCGACTAGCGGGAGGAAAGGTCGTCAGTTCTTC. Protein: CASRTGTHSLPTSGRKGRQFF.

The rearrangement uses TRBV6-1 and TRBJ2-6; unclear D gene. The germline V gene has CDR1 MNHNS and CDR2 SASEGT. CDR3 length: 16 amino acids. Trimming stripped 0 bases from V and 0 bases from J, with 6 bases between. As DNA, the CDR3 is TGTGCCAGCAGTGAAGCGGCGGTCTCTGGGGCCAACGTCCTGACTTTC. Translation gives CASSEAAVSGANVLTF.

This rearrangement joins TRBV5-4 to TRBJ2-3; tentative D call: TRBD1 (6 bases). The CDR3 sequence is 16 residues long. Germline lookup yields CDR1 SGHNT and CDR2 YYREEE (reference sequence). V was pared by 4 bases and J by 1 base, with 16 bases between. The CDR3 sequence: CASSVGLGQGTDTQYF. Written as DNA, the CDR3 is TGTGCCAGCAGCGTGGGATTGGGACAAGGCACAGATACGCAGTATTTT.

The chain joins TRBV4-1 to TRBJ1-1; tentative D call: TRBD1 (6 bases). CDR3 length: 17 residues. The germline V gene encodes CDR1 MGHRA and CDR2 YSYEKL. Trimming took 2 bases from V and 0 from J, leaving 16 bases between them. CDR3 loop: CASSQIGLGQLNTEAFF. CDR3 sequence (DNA): TGCGCCAGCAGCCAAATCGGTCTCGGACAGCTGAACACTGAAGCTTTCTTT.

The sample holds a few counts of this clone. This CDR3 reads CASSFRQRLLLNYGYTF. CDR3 sequence (DNA): TGTGCCAGCAGTTTCCGACAGCGCCTCCTCCTTAACTATGGCTACACCTTC. The rearrangement uses TRBV28 and TRBJ1-2; a possible D gene is TRBD1 (5 bases). Germline CDR1 MDHEN, CDR2 SYDVKM. V was pared by 3 bases and J by 1 base, with 18 bases between. There are 17 residues in the CDR3.